These 13 T cell receptor beta chains were all obtained from the same sample, sequenced in a study of T cells in Graves' hyperthyroidism and ophthalmopathy (dated by TCRdb to about 2019). The library was generated by multiplex PCR. The run used an Illumina HiSeq 2000. TCR beta CDR3 regions were amplified from RNA transcripts. The first round of RT-PCR for the TCR CDR3 was performed with the HTBI primer set and the Qiagen OneStep RT-PCR kit. Through fastp at Q25 and MiXCR, TCRdb rebuilt clones from the public reads, retaining in-frame beta chains. When rows share a CDR3 protein, they turn into one entry using the most common DNA and genes. The sample table holds over 250,000 distinct CDR3 sequences, of which about 25% were seen once. The ten largest account for more than 25% of the sample. Sequences were obtained from blood. These receptor sequences come from a man in his forties or fifties with Graves' hyperthyroidism that later progressed to Graves' ophthalmopathy.

The table lists this clonotype with many counts. This rearrangement joins TRBV20-1 to TRBJ2-2, with TRBD1 matching over 7 bases. Unmatched junction bases numbered 6, after V lost 6 bases and J lost 2 bases. Germline values: CDR1 DFQATT, CDR2 SNEGSKA (reference sequence). CDR3 length: 14 amino acids. The CDR3 loop reads CSARDSTNTGELFF. CDR3 coding DNA: TGCAGTGCCCGGGACAGTACAAACACCGGGGAGCTGTTTTTT.

The chain employs TRBV19 and TRBJ2-7, with D possibly being TRBD2 (6 bases). This CDR3 spans 14 amino acids. Germline-derived CDR1 and CDR2 are LNHDA and SQIVND (reference sequence). V dropped 5 bases and J dropped 5 bases, with 16 bases sitting between them. Here the CDR3 DNA reads TGTGCCAGTAGTCCCCCGGCGGGAAGGAACGAGCAGTACTTC. Amino acid sequence: CASSPPAGRNEQYF.

Many counts were recorded for this clonotype. The J gene is TRBJ1-5, the V gene TRBV30; 9 bases map to TRBD1. Germline V CDR1 and CDR2: GTSNPN, SVGIG (reference sequence). The CDR3 runs to 19 residues. Unmatched junction bases numbered 13, after V lost 1 base and J lost 0 bases. CDR3 residues: CAWSGRWTGANYSNQPQHF. Written as DNA, the CDR3 is TGTGCCTGGAGTGGGCGTTGGACAGGGGCCAACTATAGCAATCAGCCCCAGCATTTT.

At least ten counts were recorded for this clonotype. The gene calls are TRBV7-3 and TRBJ2-5, with a possible D match to TRBD1 (6 bases). The CDR3 has 15 residues. Germline CDR1 reads SGHTA; CDR2 reads FQGTGA. V was pared by 7 bases and J by 2 bases, with 17 bases between. CDR3 coding DNA: TGTGCCAGCAAGATGGGACACTATTCTCAAGAGACCCAGTACTTC. Amino acid sequence: CASKMGHYSQETQYF.

This clonotype showed up many times. The chain links TRBV27 to TRBJ2-2; D is uncertain. The V end lost 2 bases, the J end lost 1 base, and 8 bases lay between the germline ends. The CDR3 runs to 15 residues. In germline, CDR1 is MNHEY, CDR2 SMNVEV (reference sequence). The CDR3 protein is CASSLGWENTGELFF. The CDR3 coding sequence is TGTGCCAGCAGTTTAGGGTGGGAGAACACCGGGGAGCTGTTTTTT.

V is TRBV15 and J is TRBJ2-5, with D possibly called TRBD1 or TRBD2 (5 bases each). Germline V gives CDR1 LNHNV, CDR2 YYDKDF (reference sequence). This CDR3 has 14 amino acids. Between the trimmed V and J ends, which lost 3 bases and 6 bases, there was a span of 14 bases. CDR3 amino acids: CATSRGTLGKTQYF. For the CDR3, the DNA is TGTGCCACCAGCAGGGGGACGCTGGGGAAGACCCAGTACTTC.

This clonotype came up many times. The V and J genes are TRBV6-5 and TRBJ1-2; 8 bases align to TRBD1. Germline values: CDR1 MNHEY, CDR2 SVGAGI. V dropped 6 bases and J dropped 8; count of bases not matched to a gene: 11. The length of the CDR3 is 14 residues. The CDR3 spells CASSSTGAYGGYTF. CDR3 nucleotide sequence: TGTGCCAGCAGCTCGACAGGGGCGTATGGAGGCTACACCTTC.

A note on this clonotype: One junction end disagrees with the germline gene, perhaps due to a read error. The chain links TRBV20-1 to TRBJ1-5, with a weak D call TRBD1 (6 bases). Germline CDR1 is DFQATT and CDR2 is SNEGSKA (reference sequence). The CDR3 is 18 residues long. CDR3 protein: CSARGGKYRVRGNQPQHF. The CDR3 DNA reads as TGCAGTGCCAGAGGGGGAAAATACAGGGTTCGTGGCAATCAGCCCCAGCATTTT.

This clonotype appeared many times. This chain joins TRBV11-2 and TRBJ1-1; D not resolved. Trimming cost V 5 bases and J 3 bases, with 13 bases left between them. From germline, CDR1 is SGHAT and CDR2 FQNNGV. This CDR3 has 14 amino acids. This CDR3 is CASSTRWRYTEAFF. The CDR3 DNA sequence: TGTGCCAGCAGCACCCGTTGGAGGTACACTGAAGCTTTCTTT. The entire variable domain, with the rest obtained from reference TRBV11-2 and TRBJ1-1, is as follows: EAGVAQSPRYKIIEKRQSVAFWCNPISGHATLYWYQQILGQGPKLLIQFQNNGVVDDSQLPKDRFSAERLKGVDSTLKIQPAKLEDSAVYLCASSTRWRYTEAFFGQGTRLTVV.

Turning to this clonotype: This CDR3 is missing its conserved last phenylalanine or tryptophan, likely due to a read error. V is TRBV10-1 and J is TRBJ2-7, with TRBD1 identical over 10 bases. The CDR3 consists of 15 residues. The V and J ends lost 5 bases and 0 bases, in that order; junction bases with no gene match: 4. Germline V gives CDR1 WNHNN, CDR2 SYGVQD (reference sequence). CDR3 DNA: TGCGCCAGCAGTACCGGGACAGGGGCCTCCTACGAGCAGTACTCC. As protein: CASSTGTGASYEQYS.

This clonotype was seen repeatedly, ten times or more. The genes are TRBV19 and TRBJ1-2, with unresolved D. This CDR3 region has 12 residues. The V gene lost 9 bases and the J gene lost 3 bases, with 11 bases spanning the gap. Germline lookup yields CDR1 LNHDA and CDR2 SQIVND (reference sequence). This chain's CDR3 is CARPGRYYGYTF. The CDR3 DNA reads TGTGCCAGACCCGGGAGATACTATGGCTACACCTTC.

There are many counts of this clonotype. The rearrangement joins TRBV24-1 to TRBJ2-2, with 8 bases identical to TRBD1. Per the germline V gene, CDR1 is KGHDR and CDR2 is SFDVKD. This CDR3 region has 15 residues. V dropped 3 bases and J dropped 3; count of bases not matched to a gene: 2. The CDR3 DNA reads as TGTGCCACCAGTGATCCGGGACAGGACACCGGGGAGCTGTTTTTT. This translates into CATSDPGQDTGELFF.

The genes are TRBV7-9 and TRBJ2-7; D possibly corresponds to TRBD2 (5 bases). Trimming stripped 5 bases from V and 3 bases from J, with 17 bases between. Germline V gene lookup returns CDR1 SEHNR and CDR2 FQNEAQ (reference sequence). This CDR3 region has 15 residues. CDR3 amino acids: CASSPQRRGVYEQYF. Here the CDR3 DNA reads TGTGCCAGCAGCCCCCAACGACGGGGTGTCTACGAGCAGTACTTC.